The rows below give T cell receptor beta chains drawn from one sample of a study of glioma-infiltrating T cells after dendritic cell vaccination. The method was immunoSEQ multiplex PCR; TCRdb's version includes in-frame clones alone and lacks a portion of them. This table has tens of thousands of clones, more than 75% appearing once. The sequencing here drew on blood, taken after dendritic cell vaccination. All receptors derive from a human donor with glioblastoma. Each CDR3 is given with its conserved first and last residue. Each record gives: J gene, V gene, CDR3 protein.

>TRBJ1-5|TRBV6-1
CASSVGDYQPQHF
>TRBJ2-4|TRBV5-6
CASSYGTGGNIQYF
>TRBJ1-1|TRBV13
CASSLGAGHLYEAFF
>TRBJ2-7|TRBV18
CASSPGLAGPYEQYF
>TRBJ1-4|TRBV1
CTSSQEGGGVGEKLFF
>TRBJ2-2|TRBV7-2
CASSLLGGGQYTGELFF
>TRBJ1-4|TRBV4-2
CASSTTGYDANEKLFF
>NA|TRBV4-1
CASSQVPGLAYEQYF
>TRBJ1-5|TRBV10-3
CATNRGGNQPQHF
>TRBJ1-2|TRBV19
CASKTPGQFLYGYTF
>TRBJ2-3|TRBV9
CASSPSGLAGTDTQYF
>TRBJ1-1|TRBV19
CASSIAYMNTEAFF
>TRBJ1-2|TRBV28
CASSQIANYGYTF
>TRBJ1-6|TRBV27
CASSFKDRGAYNSPLHF
>TRBJ2-7|TRBV29-1
CSRRGSFIEQYF
>TRBJ2-3|TRBV11-3
CASTLSGGITDTQYF
>TRBJ2-6|TRBV7-8
CASSLVGNSGANVLTF
>TRBJ1-1|TRBV6-5
CASSYYDGILGTEAFF
>TRBJ2-1|TRBV6-4
CASSVETGDEQFF
>TRBJ2-5|TRBV12-5
CASGQGAETQYF
>TRBJ2-7|TRBV5-5
CASSADRGRLYEQYF
>TRBJ1-5|TRBV4-3
CASSQDLRGGNQPQHF
>TRBJ2-7|TRBV19
CASSDSGVSSYEQYF
>TRBJ2-5|TRBV7-6
CASSLGEETQYF
>TRBJ1-1|TRBV6-4
CASSATGTGRLSTEAFF
>TRBJ2-4|TRBV6-1
CASSEVGGLAKNIQYF
>TRBJ2-3|TRBV30
CAWSAELTDTQYF
>TRBJ1-3|TRBV7-9
CASSVRQRPSGNTIYF
>TRBJ2-1|TRBV7-3
CASNVGVEEQFF
>TRBJ1-2|TRBV4-3
CASSQDRQGPYGYTF
>TRBJ2-1|TRBV27
CASSLYASGGARDEQFF
>TRBJ2-5|TRBV4-2
CASSRLGASETQYF
>TRBJ1-1|TRBV5-6
CASSPRRSNTEAFF
>TRBJ2-5|TRBV5-1
CASSYSGQETQYF
>TRBJ1-6|TRBV4-1
CASSRGQQDNSPLHF
>TRBJ1-6|TRBV4-3
CASSQDMDRDSPLHF
>TRBJ2-5|TRBV19
CASRGGSGGARETQYF
>TRBJ1-2|TRBV4-1
CASSQAWDRSGYTF
>TRBJ2-3|TRBV7-2
CASSSFLARADTQYF
>TRBJ2-5|TRBV5-1
CASRTGTGGEETQYF
>TRBJ2-5|TRBV9
CASSVYGWETQYF
>TRBJ2-7|TRBV27
CASSWAGGFYEQYF
>TRBJ2-7|TRBV7-9
CASSLSAFMGEQYF
>TRBJ1-1|TRBV7-8
CASSLEVATGEQEAFF
>TRBJ2-3|TRBV4-2
CASSPSGTGTDTQYF
>TRBJ2-5|TRBV7-2
CASSAQGQYQETQYF
>TRBJ2-7|TRBV4-2
CASSQEGQGLTYEQYF
>TRBJ1-1|TRBV5-4
CASSITRGGAVETEAFF